This TCR beta chain originates from a study of cytomegalovirus exposure and HLA in healthy donors. General study points: Data from an earlier analysis indicated that most TCR beta V segments were productive either about 87% or about 30% of the time.

Trimming at V came to 5 bases and at J to 1 base, leaving 17 bases not matched to a gene. This CDR3 comprises 18 residues. Germline assignment: CDR1 SGHTA and CDR2 FQGNSA. Amplification used 60 Vbeta primers and 13 Jbeta primers. The method was immunoSEQ multiplex PCR; TCRdb's version includes in-frame clones alone and lacks a portion of them. The table shows more than 95,000 clones, with under 85% occurring only once. Comments on this clone: As yet, its antigen is unknown.

This clonotype originated in a woman between 40 and 55 years old in good health and CMV-seropositive. The sample was PBMCs. The chain has TRBV7-2 and TRBJ2-7; TRBD1 matches 7 bases. This chain's CDR3 is CASSPRPSGTATSYEQYF. As DNA, the CDR3 is TGTGCCAGCAGCCCGCGGCCCTCCGGGACAGCCACATCCTACGAGCAGTACTTC.